The clone carrying this T cell receptor beta chain was seen ten or more times. What it binds is unknown. It was by 5'RACE with 10-nucleotide random UMIs that the cDNA was made. Every sequencing run produced over 180 million TCR-beta sequences, and the sequences from any one run covered 15-18 subjects. From the 5' RACE reads, TCRdb called clonotypes with MiXCR, one entry per CDR3 protein. This table holds roughly 75,000 distinct CDR3 sequences, approximately 2.8% found once. The V gene end was trimmed by 6 bases and the J gene end by 6 bases; junction bases not matched to a gene: 10. The CDR3 runs to 14 residues. Germline CDR1 and CDR2: MNHEY and SMNVEV (reference sequence). This entry is derived from a study of neurological immune-mediated disorders. Overall study results and limits: When repertoires were grouped phylogenetically, those of 18 of 34 multiple sclerosis patients fell into one related-CDR3 cluster, a possible signature. None of the features examined (clinical or MRI) was associated with the multiple sclerosis repertoire cluster.

Sequencing was carried out using PBMCs. This receptor was taken from a young woman with multiple sclerosis. The V call is TRBV27, the J call TRBJ1-1; 7 bases map to TRBD1. The CDR3 reads CASRDVEGAAEAFF. DNA for the CDR3: TGTGCCAGCAGGGACGTCGAGGGGGCCGCTGAAGCTTTCTTT.